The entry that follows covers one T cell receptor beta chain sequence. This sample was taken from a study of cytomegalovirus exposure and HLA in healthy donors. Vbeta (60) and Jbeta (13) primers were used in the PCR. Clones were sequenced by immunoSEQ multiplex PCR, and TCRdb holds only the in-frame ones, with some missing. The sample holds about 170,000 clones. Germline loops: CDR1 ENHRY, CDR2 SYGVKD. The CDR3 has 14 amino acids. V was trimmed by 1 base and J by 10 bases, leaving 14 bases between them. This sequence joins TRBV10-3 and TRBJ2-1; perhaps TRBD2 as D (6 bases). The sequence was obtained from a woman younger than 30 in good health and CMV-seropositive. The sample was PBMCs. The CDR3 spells CAISELTSLGEQFF. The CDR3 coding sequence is TGTGCCATCAGTGAGTTGACTAGTCTCGGCGAGCAGTTCTTC.